The 13 T cell receptor beta chains given below trace back to one sample, sequenced in a study of shared clonotypes between healthy human individuals. The method was immunoSEQ multiplex PCR; TCRdb's version includes in-frame clones alone and lacks a portion of them. In the table there are around 2,100,000 clones, about 95% of which are singletons. It was CD45RO-negative cells, positively selected for CCR7, that made up naive CD8 cells, with terminally differentiated effector memory CD45RA+ cells excluded. Sequenced: naive CD8+ T cells sorted from blood. All receptors come from a man younger than 35 in good health.

Worth noting for this clone: Other nucleotide sequences in the sample specify the same CDR3. V is TRBV27 and J is TRBJ2-7, with D maybe TRBD1 (6 bases). CDR3 length equals 14 residues. V lost 2 bases, J lost 2 bases, and 10 bases lay in between. Germline CDR1 reads MNHEY; CDR2 reads SMNVEV (reference sequence). CDR3 amino acids: CASSLQGFAYEQYF. CDR3 sequence (DNA): TGTGCCAGCAGTTTACAGGGGTTCGCCTACGAGCAGTACTTC.

The gene calls are TRBV5-8 and TRBJ2-7; 7 bases align to TRBD1. The CDR3 length is 15 residues. V was clipped by 1 base and J by 3 bases; unmatched bases: 7. Looked up from germline, CDR1 is SGHTS and CDR2 is YDEGEE. CDR3 amino acids: CASSLYGDSDYEQYF. CDR3 DNA: TGTGCCAGCAGCTTGTATGGGGACAGTGACTACGAGCAGTACTTC.

Only one count was recorded for this clone. V is TRBV5-1 and J is TRBJ2-7; maybe TRBD2 (7 bases). V shed 2 bases and J shed 0 bases, with 18 bases lying between them. Germline V CDR1 and CDR2: SGHRS, YFSETQ. This CDR3 has 17 residues. The CDR3 loop reads CASSFPDGGPTSYEQYF. The CDR3 DNA follows: TGCGCCAGCAGCTTCCCGGACGGGGGGCCAACCTCCTACGAGCAGTACTTC.

V usage is TRBV6-1 and J usage is TRBJ1-2; D call uncertain. The CDR3 runs to 14 residues. Per germline, CDR1 MNHNS and CDR2 SASEGT. The V end lost 3 bases, the J end lost 4 bases, and 12 bases lay between the germline ends. In DNA, the CDR3 is TGTGCCAGCAGTGAGAGCCGGAACTTCTATGGCTACACCTTC. It is translated as CASSESRNFYGYTF.

Points on this clone: Other DNA sequences within the sample encode an identical CDR3. This chain links TRBV28 with TRBJ2-7; D possibly corresponds to TRBD1 (7 bases). Germline CDR1 reads MDHEN; CDR2 reads SYDVKM. Trimming took off 2 bases at V and 0 bases at J, with 8 bases between the two ends. This CDR3 has 14 amino acids. CDR3 bases: TGTGCCAGCAGTTTACAGGGGGGCTCCTACGAGCAGTACTTC. Translation gives CASSLQGGSYEQYF.

This chain connects TRBV4-2 to TRBJ2-1, with 11 bases lining up with TRBD2. J was trimmed by 0 bases and V by 2 bases; bases with no gene match: 3. From germline, CDR1 is LGHNA and CDR2 YNFKEQ. CDR3 length: 17 amino acids. The CDR3 reads CASSQRSGGGSYNEQFF. In nucleotides, the CDR3 is TGTGCCAGCAGCCAACGTAGCGGGGGGGGCTCCTACAATGAGCAGTTCTTC.

The rearrangement uses TRBV28 and TRBJ2-2; TRBD1 is a possible D gene (7 bases). This CDR3 spans 14 amino acids. V dropped 9 bases and J dropped 5 bases, with 16 bases sitting between them. Germline V gives CDR1 MDHEN, CDR2 SYDVKM. The CDR3 DNA is TGTGCCAGTAGGTGGGCAGGGGGGACCGGGGAGCTGTTTTTT. It yields the protein CASRWAGGTGELFF.

CDR3 sequence reads: CASSLDAGTGLAFF. The CDR3 nucleotides read TGTGCCAGCAGCTTAGACGCTGGGACAGGGTTGGCTTTCTTT. The chain couples TRBV7-2 to TRBJ1-1; 9 nucleotides match TRBD1. CDR3 length: 14 amino acids. Germline CDR1 and CDR2: SGHTA and FQGNSA. The V gene end was trimmed by 1 base and the J gene end by 11 bases; junction bases not matched to a gene: 8.

The chain recombines TRBV13 with TRBJ2-7, with D possibly being TRBD2 (6 bases). This CDR3 contains 15 residues. Trimming cost V 0 bases and J 4 bases, with 13 bases left between them. Germline lookup yields CDR1 PRHDT and CDR2 FYEKMQ (reference sequence). The CDR3 loop reads CASSLGTSTEYEQYF. As DNA, the CDR3 is TGTGCCAGCAGCTTAGGAACTAGCACGGAATACGAGCAGTACTTC.

The chain links TRBV30 to TRBJ2-7, with 11 nucleotides matching TRBD1. J gave up 3 bases and V 4 bases, and 5 bases lay outside the gene matches. Looked up from germline, CDR1 is GTSNPN and CDR2 is SVGIG (reference sequence). The length of the CDR3 is 14 residues. DNA for the CDR3: TGTGCCTGGACCTGGGGGACAGGGGGCTACGAGCAGTACTTC. Its protein is CAWTWGTGGYEQYF.

About this clone: Other DNA sequences in this sample translate to the same CDR3. The chain recombines TRBV28 with TRBJ1-1; D remains ambiguous. V dropped 3 bases and J dropped 1 base, with 6 bases sitting between them. Germline CDR1 and CDR2: MDHEN and SYDVKM. The CDR3 has 13 residues. CDR3 region: CASSFNPNTEAFF. The CDR3 DNA follows: TGTGCCAGCAGTTTTAACCCGAACACTGAAGCTTTCTTT.

This clone was seen once. The chain is built from TRBV4-1 and TRBJ1-2; D remains unclear. V was cut by 0 bases and J by 4 bases, with 12 bases left in between. Germline V gene data show CDR1 as MGHRA and CDR2 as YSYEKL. The CDR3 is made up of 15 amino acids. The chain's CDR3 is CASSQDSTVRYGYTF. The CDR3 DNA follows: TGCGCCAGCAGCCAAGACTCGACCGTACGCTATGGCTACACCTTC.

This rearrangement joins TRBV21-1 to TRBJ2-6; the table's D call, TRBD1, has no DNA check behind it. TRBV21-1 is given as a pseudogene. The CDR3 spans 17 residues. The CDR3, as DNA: TGTGCCAGCAGCAAGAGGGACAGGGTCTCTGGGGCCAACGTCCTGACTTTC. It encodes CASSKRDRVSGANVLTF.